What follows are 29 T cell receptor beta chains derived from one specimen sequenced in a study of blood T cell repertoires in COVID-19 (dated by TCRdb to about 2020). The protocol used for the library was the immunoSEQ multiplex PCR assay. What TCRdb holds here is the immuneACCESS table cut down to in-frame rearrangements. Part of the clones is not present; checked against another copy, under half of the missing clones reflect an unresolved V gene, and the others are unexplained. The sample table shows under 300,000 clones, and 85% to 95% are seen once. The ten largest account for about 1.9% of the sample. The source material was PBMCs or T cells enriched from blood (not recorded which). The receptors originated from a woman in her late teens or twenties who had recovered from COVID-19.

The gene calls are TRBV23-1 and TRBJ1-1, with D possibly TRBD1 on 6 matching bases. TRBV23-1 belongs to the ORF category, with a function that is uncertain. The CDR3 spans 14 residues. Trimming cost V 4 bases and J 4 bases, with 13 bases left between them. Here the CDR3 reads CASSLGGAFTEAFF. In nucleotides, the CDR3 is TGCGCCAGCAGTCTGGGGGGGGCATTCACTGAAGCTTTCTTT.

Worth noting for this clone: A read error may account for a junction end that differs from germline. The V gene is TRBV4-2, the J gene TRBJ2-5; D is perhaps TRBD1 (6 bases). Germline CDR1 reads LGHNA; CDR2 reads YNFKEQ. CDR3 size: 14 residues. CDR3 amino acids: CASNQGTKKETQYF. CDR3 nucleotide sequence: TGTGCCAGCAACCAAGGGACAAAGAAAGAGACCCAGTACTTC.

Only one count was recorded for this clone. The chain carries TRBV9 and TRBJ2-2, with D maybe TRBD1 (5 bases). CDR1 and CDR2 (germline): SGDLS, YYNGEE. V lost 3 bases, J lost 1 base, and 7 bases lay in between. The CDR3 consists of 14 residues. CDR3 sequence (DNA): TGTGCCAGCAGCGCCGACAGGAACACCGGGGAGCTGTTTTTT. Its translation: CASSADRNTGELFF.

J is TRBJ2-1 and V is TRBV10-1; 7 bases agree with TRBD2. Trimming at V came to 0 bases and at J to 6 bases, leaving 5 bases not matched to a gene. Germline-derived CDR1 and CDR2 are WNHNN and SYGVQD (reference sequence). This CDR3 contains 15 residues. In nucleotides, the CDR3 is TGCGCCAGCAGTGAGTCCGGCGGGAGAGGCAATGAGCAGTTCTTC. Protein product: CASSESGGRGNEQFF.

This clone appeared a single time. The rearrangement joins TRBV5-1 to TRBJ1-4; 9 bases map to TRBD1. The CDR3 is made up of 15 amino acids. CDR1 is SGHRS, CDR2 YFSETQ, per germline. After removal of 4 bases from V and 8 bases from J, the junction contained 9 bases not matched to a gene. The CDR3 bases are TGCGCCAGCAGCCATGGGACAGACAGGGGGGAAAAACTGTTTTTT. Translation: CASSHGTDRGEKLFF.

This clone came up once. The chain joins TRBV5-6 to TRBJ1-2; possibly TRBD1 for D (5 bases). The CDR3 has 14 residues. Trimming took off 4 bases at V and 7 bases at J, with 17 bases between the two ends. Germline CDR1 reads SGHDT; CDR2 reads YYEEEE. CDR3 in DNA: TGTGCCAGCAGCCTGGGACGCCCTGAGCGTGGCTACACCTTC. This translates into CASSLGRPERGYTF.

The chain carries TRBV5-1 and TRBJ1-6; D is possibly TRBD1 (6 bases). V was cut by 2 bases and J by 0 bases, with 12 bases left in between. CDR3 length: 17 amino acids. Germline V CDR1 and CDR2: SGHRS, YFSETQ. CDR3 in DNA: TGCGCCAGCAGCTTACAGGGCTTAAACTCCTATAATTCACCCCTCCACTTT. The encoded protein is CASSLQGLNSYNSPLHF.

The J gene is TRBJ1-2, the V gene TRBV27; D is unclear. Germline CDR1 reads MNHEY; CDR2 reads SMNVEV (reference sequence). V was trimmed by 3 bases and J by 0 bases, leaving 8 bases between them. This CDR3 is 14 amino acids long. This CDR3 is CASSFSGTNYGYTF. CDR3 nucleotides: TGTGCCAGCAGTTTCTCAGGAACTAACTATGGCTACACCTTC.

The rearrangement uses TRBV7-9 and TRBJ1-6; no clear D gene. V was shortened by 3 bases and J by 9 bases, with 6 bases between the two germline ends. From germline, CDR1 is SEHNR and CDR2 FQNEAQ (reference sequence). The CDR3 has 12 residues. The CDR3, as DNA: TGTGCCAGCAGCTTCGAGTTTTCACCCCTCCACTTT. Its protein is CASSFEFSPLHF.

The rearrangement joins TRBV5-1 to TRBJ2-1, with 11 bases identical to TRBD2. Germline trimming cut 4 bases from V and 6 bases from J; bases unmatched to any gene: 6. Germline V lookup: CDR1 SGHRS, CDR2 YFSETQ. The CDR3 extends over 15 amino acids. The CDR3 sequence: CASSALAGEVNEQFF. In nucleotides, the CDR3 is TGCGCCAGCAGCGCACTAGCGGGAGAGGTCAATGAGCAGTTCTTC. The full variable domain, in which reference TRBV5-1 and TRBJ2-1 provide the parts outside the CDR3, is KAGVTQTPRYLIKTRGQQVTLSCSPISGHRSVSWYQQTPGQGLQFLFEYFSETQRNKGNFPGRFSGRQFSNSRSEMNVSTLELGDSALYLCASSALAGEVNEQFFGPGTRLTVL.

The rearrangement uses TRBV28 and TRBJ2-7; D possibly corresponds to TRBD1 (5 bases). Trimming left V 6 bases short and J 6 bases short, with 12 bases between. This CDR3 is 12 amino acids long. Germline assignment: CDR1 MDHEN and CDR2 SYDVKM. CDR3 sequence: CASSRQGFEQYF. The CDR3, as DNA: TGTGCCAGCAGCCGCCAGGGATTCGAGCAGTACTTC.

The chain has TRBV29-1 and TRBJ2-1; the match to TRBD2 covers 15 bases. CDR1 is SQVTM and CDR2 is ANQGSEA in the germline V gene. This CDR3 region has 17 residues. The J segment lost 7 bases and the V segment lost 4 bases, leaving 11 bases of the junction unmatched. CDR3 sequence (DNA): TGCAGCGTTGCGGGACTAGCGGGAGGCTTCCCCAGGAATGAGCAGTTCTTC. As protein: CSVAGLAGGFPRNEQFF.

This chain links TRBV3-1 (or the pseudogene TRBV3-2) with TRBJ2-3, with 11 bases identical to TRBD2. This CDR3 comprises 16 residues. Germline V CDR1 and CDR2: LGHDT, YNNKEL (reference sequence). V was clipped by 2 bases and J by 5 bases; unmatched bases: 6. DNA for the CDR3: TGTGCCAGCAGCCAACAGACTAGCGGGGTAGTAGATACGCAGTATTTT. It encodes CASSQQTSGVVDTQYF.

The CDR3 spells CAIKDSIGTYEQYF. For the CDR3, the DNA is TGTGCCATCAAAGACAGCATCGGCACCTACGAGCAGTACTTC. The V call is TRBV10-3, the J call TRBJ2-7; TRBD1 is a possible D gene (5 bases). Trimming left V 7 bases short and J 2 bases short, with 15 bases between. Per the germline V gene, CDR1 is ENHRY and CDR2 is SYGVKD. The CDR3 runs 14 residues.

There are many counts of this clone. The chain employs TRBV24-1 and TRBJ2-1, with TRBD2 matching 8 bases. Looked up from germline, CDR1 is KGHDR and CDR2 is SFDVKD. V shed 6 bases, J shed 6 bases, and the junction held 9 bases outside the gene matches. This CDR3 spans 15 amino acids. CDR3 nucleotide sequence: TGTGCCACCAGTCTTCCCGGGACTAGGGGCAATGAGCAGTTCTTC. Translation gives CATSLPGTRGNEQFF.

This chain connects TRBV3-1 (or the pseudogene TRBV3-2) to TRBJ1-3; possibly TRBD1 for D (6 bases). The CDR3 is made up of 15 amino acids. V lost 4 bases and J lost 0, with 10 bases in between. From germline, CDR1 is LGHDT and CDR2 YNNKEL (reference sequence). The CDR3 DNA reads TGTGCCAGCAGCCGACAGGTCTACTCTGGAAACACCATATATTTT. Its translation is CASSRQVYSGNTIYF.

This clone was found many times. The rearrangement uses TRBV19 and TRBJ1-6; 7 bases agree with TRBD1. The CDR3 totals 14 residues. Germline V gives CDR1 LNHDA, CDR2 SQIVND (reference sequence). Unmatched junction bases numbered 4, after V lost 8 bases and J lost 3 bases. CDR3 sequence reads: CASSRDSYNSPLHF. The CDR3 nucleotides read TGTGCCAGTTCCCGGGACAGCTATAATTCACCCCTCCACTTT.

This clone has only one observation. This chain links TRBV11-2 with TRBJ2-7, with 7 nucleotides matching TRBD2. With V trimmed by 0 bases and J by 0 bases, 2 bases remained unmatched. Germline V gene data show CDR1 as SGHAT and CDR2 as FQNNGV. There are 15 residues in the CDR3. CDR3 in DNA: TGTGCCAGCAGCTTAGAATTAGCGGGCTCCTACGAGCAGTACTTC. This gives the protein CASSLELAGSYEQYF.

In its sample, this clone was seen once. The V call is TRBV27, the J call TRBJ2-3; 10 nucleotides agree with TRBD1. Trimming at V came to 5 bases and at J to 4 bases, leaving 3 bases not matched to a gene. Per the germline V gene, CDR1 is MNHEY and CDR2 is SMNVEV (reference sequence). This CDR3 comprises 14 residues. In nucleotides, the CDR3 is TGTGCCAGCAGTGGGGGACAGGGGCCAGATACGCAGTATTTT. Translation: CASSGGQGPDTQYF.

This chain joins TRBV28 and TRBJ1-2; no definite D call. This CDR3 contains 14 residues. Trimming left V 6 bases short and J 4 bases short, with 15 bases between. Germline V lookup: CDR1 MDHEN, CDR2 SYDVKM. In nucleotides, the CDR3 is TGTGCCAGCAGGCCCGGAGGCGGTCTCTATGGCTACACCTTC. This encodes CASRPGGGLYGYTF.

Comment on this clone: The same CDR3 also results from other DNA sequences found in this sample. The chain has TRBV5-1 and TRBJ2-5; TRBD2 agrees at 9 bases. The J segment lost 4 bases and the V segment lost 0 bases, leaving 7 bases of the junction unmatched. This CDR3 is built from 16 residues. Germline V gives CDR1 SGHRS, CDR2 YFSETQ. CDR3 protein: CASSLGLAGTGETQYF. The CDR3 DNA is TGCGCCAGCAGCTTGGGGCTAGCGGGGACGGGAGAGACCCAGTACTTC.

V and J are TRBV28 and TRBJ2-7, with D uncertain. The V gene lost 3 bases and the J gene lost 6 bases, with 9 bases spanning the gap. Germline CDR1 reads MDHEN; CDR2 reads SYDVKM. The CDR3 sequence is 12 residues long. Written as DNA, the CDR3 is TGTGCCAGCAGTTTCACTACTCGCGAGCAGTACTTC. It is translated as CASSFTTREQYF.

J is TRBJ1-2 and V is TRBV5-1; D possibly corresponds to TRBD1 (6 bases). CDR1 SGHRS and CDR2 YFSETQ come from the germline V gene. Trimming removed 0 bases from V and 4 bases from J, with 10 bases in between. The CDR3 is made up of 14 amino acids. The CDR3 is CASSLEGETYGYTF. DNA of the CDR3: TGCGCCAGCAGCTTGGAGGGGGAGACCTATGGCTACACCTTC.

The chain links TRBV3-1 (or the pseudogene TRBV3-2) to TRBJ1-3; no reliable D call. CDR3 length: 16 residues. The germline V gene encodes CDR1 LGHDT and CDR2 YNNKEL (reference sequence). Trimming removed 2 bases at V and 4 bases at J, with 15 bases between. CDR3 coding DNA: TGTGCCAGCAGCCAAACCAGAGGGCGATCAGGAAACACCATATATTTT. Residues: CASSQTRGRSGNTIYF.

The CDR3: CASAYVGDPKNIQYF. CDR3 nucleotide sequence: TGTGCCAGTGCGTACGTGGGAGATCCCAAAAACATTCAGTACTTC. V and J are TRBV27 and TRBJ2-4, with a possible D match to TRBD2 (5 bases). The CDR3 length is 15 residues. The V end lost 9 bases, the J end lost 2 bases, and 17 bases lay between the germline ends. CDR1 and CDR2 from the germline V gene are MNHEY and SMNVEV (reference sequence).

The DNA of the CDR3 is TGTGCCAGCAGCTTACGGGGACAATCCACAGATACGCAGTATTTT. This sequence encodes CASSLRGQSTDTQYF. The rearrangement links TRBV7-2 to TRBJ2-3, with D possibly being TRBD1 (6 bases). Deletions cut 2 bases from V and 2 bases from J, with 11 bases between. CDR1 is SGHTA and CDR2 is FQGNSA in the germline V gene. The CDR3 totals 15 residues.

The CDR3 DNA reads as TGTGCCACCAGTGATCCCAAGCCGGGACAGGGGCCCTACAATGAGCAGTTCTTC. Residues: CATSDPKPGQGPYNEQFF. The chain links TRBV24-1 to TRBJ2-1; 10 bases agree with TRBD1. This CDR3 is 18 amino acids long. Germline CDR1 is KGHDR and CDR2 is SFDVKD. V was pared by 3 bases and J by 2 bases, with 9 bases of the junction left unmatched.

The chain couples TRBV4-1 to TRBJ1-4; D is uncertain. Trimming pared 0 bases from V and 4 bases from J, leaving 9 bases between. CDR3 size: 15 residues. Looked up from germline, CDR1 is MGHRA and CDR2 is YSYEKL. The CDR3 reads CASSQDPVSNEKLFF. The CDR3, as DNA: TGCGCCAGCAGCCAAGATCCGGTTAGTAATGAAAAACTGTTTTTT.

The table lists this clone with a count of one. The chain is built from TRBV12-5 and TRBJ2-7, with D unclear. Trimming took 5 bases from V and 3 from J, leaving 5 bases between them. Per the germline V gene, CDR1 is LGHNT and CDR2 is FRNRAP. This CDR3 has 11 amino acids. The CDR3 nucleotides read TGTGCTAGTGGTCAACTCTACGAGCAGTACTTC. Residues: CASGQLYEQYF.